This TCR beta chain was captured by sequencing in a study of T cell changes during pregnancy in multiple sclerosis. This table comes from immunoSEQ multiplex PCR, and its TCRdb copy is limited to in-frame clones, with some not included. This repertoire shows around 30,000 clones, under 90% found once; its top ten account for roughly 8.5%. The source material was CD8+ T cells from peripheral blood mononuclear cells, sampled after pregnancy. The source is a female donor with multiple sclerosis, enrolled in a pregnancy study.

This CDR3 reads CATSRVGGSPLHF. The CDR3 DNA follows: TGTGCCACCAGCAGAGTTGGAGGATCACCCCTCCACTTT. J is TRBJ1-6 and V is TRBV15; D call uncertain. Looked up from germline, CDR1 is LNHNV and CDR2 is YYDKDF (reference sequence). The ends were cut back, 1 base at V and 10 bases at J, with 8 bases in the middle. The CDR3 totals 13 residues.